The 3 T cell receptor beta chains below were found in one sample sequenced in a study of shared clonotypes between healthy human individuals. Sequencing was performed with immunoSEQ multiplex PCR; in TCRdb, only in-frame clones are kept and a portion is missing. This repertoire shows over a million clones, 75% found once; its top ten account for nearly 1.5%. Sequencing was carried out using memory CD4+ T cells sorted from blood. Noted subset: CD45RA-negative fraction. All receptors derive from a man aged 18 to 30 in good health.

This chain uses TRBV6-1 with TRBJ2-5; D gene unclear. Trimming shortened V by 7 bases and J by 4 bases, and 13 bases separated the two germline ends. The CDR3 loop spans 13 amino acids. Germline lookup yields CDR1 MNHNS and CDR2 SASEGT. The chain's CDR3 is CASKPGPRETQYF. Written as DNA, the CDR3 is TGTGCCAGCAAACCGGGCCCGCGAGAGACCCAGTACTTC.

In this sample, this clone turned up a few times. The chain links TRBV2 to TRBJ2-1; 11 bases align to TRBD2. Trimming at V came to 5 bases and at J to 6 bases, leaving 6 bases not matched to a gene. The germline CDR1 and CDR2 sequences are SNHLY and FYNNEI. The CDR3 has 15 residues. The CDR3 sequence: CASSYWGTSGNEQFF. The CDR3, as DNA: TGTGCCAGCAGTTATTGGGGGACTAGCGGCAATGAGCAGTTCTTC.

The J gene is TRBJ1-5, the V gene TRBV6-4; D is unresolved. V lost 2 bases and J lost 7, with 9 bases in between. The length of the CDR3 is 13 residues. Looked up from germline, CDR1 is MRHNA and CDR2 is SNTAGT. The CDR3 is CASSDQDGQPQHF. In DNA, the CDR3 is TGTGCCAGCAGTGACCAGGACGGACAGCCCCAGCATTTT.